Listed here is a single T cell receptor beta chain. This entry comes from a study of T cell changes during pregnancy in multiple sclerosis. Assay used: immunoSEQ multiplex PCR; TCRdb lists only in-frame clones, some missing. This repertoire shows approximately 100,000 clones, about 90% found once; its top ten account for about 3.1%. V lost 1 base to trimming and J lost 2 bases; unmatched junction nucleotides: 1. The CDR3 is made up of 14 amino acids. Germline-derived CDR1 and CDR2 are MNHNS and SASEGT. The source material was peripheral blood, sampled in the second trimester of pregnancy. This chain links TRBV6-1 with TRBJ2-7, with 8 positions matching TRBD2. This clonotype originated in a female donor with multiple sclerosis, enrolled in a pregnancy study. This chain's CDR3 is CASSEVAGTYEQYF. The CDR3 bases are TGTGCCAGCAGTGAAGTAGCGGGAACCTACGAGCAGTACTTC.